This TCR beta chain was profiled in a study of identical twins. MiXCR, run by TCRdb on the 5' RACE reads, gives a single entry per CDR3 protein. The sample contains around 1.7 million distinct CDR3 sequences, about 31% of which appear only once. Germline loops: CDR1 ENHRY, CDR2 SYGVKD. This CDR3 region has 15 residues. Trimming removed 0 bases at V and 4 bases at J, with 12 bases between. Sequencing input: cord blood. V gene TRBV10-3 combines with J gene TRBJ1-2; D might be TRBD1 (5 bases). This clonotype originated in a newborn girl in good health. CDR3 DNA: TGTGCCATCAGTGAGTCTCTGGGGGGGATCTATGGCTACACCTTC. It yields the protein CAISESLGGIYGYTF.